The 27 T cell receptor beta chains below come from one sample, sequenced in a study of shared clonotypes between healthy human individuals. The repertoire was sequenced with immunoSEQ multiplex PCR; TCRdb's copy has only in-frame clones and lacks some. The data contain about 680,000 clones, 92% of them singletons. CD45RO-negative cells were positively selected for CCR7, leaving out terminally differentiated effector memory CD45RA+ cells. Specimen: naive CD8+ T cells sorted from blood. These receptors originate from a man younger than 45 in good health.

The chain joins TRBV9 to TRBJ2-7; 8 bases agree with TRBD2. The CDR3 has 16 residues. V gave up 0 bases and J gave up 3 bases; unmatched junction bases: 8. CDR1 is SGDLS and CDR2 is YYNGEE in the germline V gene. In DNA, the CDR3 is TGTGCCAGCAGCGTAGCTGAGCGGGAGACAGACTACGAGCAGTACTTC. Encoded protein: CASSVAERETDYEQYF. The full variable domain, with the rest looked up from reference TRBV9 and TRBJ2-7, is DSGVTQTPKHLITATGQRVTLRCSPRSGDLSVYWYQQSLDQGLQFLIQYYNGEERAKGNILERFSAQQFPDLHSELNLSSLELGDSALYFCASSVAERETDYEQYFGPGTRLTVT.

Of note for this clone: Sequence at one end of the junction differs from germline and may be a read error. This chain connects TRBV7-7 to TRBJ2-2; D gene ambiguous. Germline assignment: CDR1 SSHAT and CDR2 FNYEAQ (reference sequence). The CDR3 extends over 12 amino acids. Here the CDR3 DNA reads TGTGCTAGCAGACCAGACACCGGGGAGCTGTTTTTT. This encodes CASRPDTGELFF.

The CDR3 sequence: CASSQDLRGHSYNEQFF. The CDR3 bases are TGCGCCAGCAGCCAAGACCTGAGGGGTCACTCCTACAATGAGCAGTTCTTC. This chain joins TRBV4-3 and TRBJ2-1; D is tentatively TRBD1 or TRBD2 (5 bases each). Germline-derived CDR1 and CDR2 are LGHNA and YSLEER. This CDR3 is 17 amino acids long. V lost 0 bases and J 0 bases, leaving 12 bases between the germline ends.

This clone has just a few counts. The chain joins TRBV7-2 to TRBJ2-1; TRBD1 is a possible D gene (6 bases). CDR1 is SGHTA, CDR2 FQGNSA, per germline. The CDR3 length is 15 residues. Deletions cut 3 bases from V and 2 bases from J, with 11 bases between. In DNA form, the CDR3 reads TGTGCCAGCAGCTTCAGGGGTAACGCCTACAATGAGCAGTTCTTC. This codes for CASSFRGNAYNEQFF.

This rearrangement joins TRBV7-9 to TRBJ2-5; D is perhaps TRBD2 (5 bases). CDR3 length equals 16 residues. With 1 base removed from V and 2 bases from J, the gap between germline ends came to 14 bases. Germline CDR1 is SEHNR and CDR2 is FQNEAQ (reference sequence). In nucleotides, the CDR3 is TGTGCCAGCAGCTTAGAGAGGGCTAGTAAACAAGAGACCCAGTACTTC. It is translated as CASSLERASKQETQYF.

The chain carries TRBV5-1 and TRBJ2-7; 10 nucleotides line up with TRBD2. The CDR3 loop spans 16 amino acids. Per germline, CDR1 SGHRS and CDR2 YFSETQ. J lost 3 bases, V lost 1 base, and 7 bases had no gene match. The CDR3 sequence: CASSLHSSGSDYEQYF. In DNA form, the CDR3 reads TGCGCCAGCAGCTTGCACTCTAGCGGGAGTGACTACGAGCAGTACTTC.

The chain is built from TRBV7-9 and TRBJ2-2, with 10 bases that match TRBD1. The length of the CDR3 is 15 residues. The germline CDR1 and CDR2 sequences are SEHNR and FQNEAQ (reference sequence). V trimming: 6 bases; J trimming: 2 bases; junction bases outside the gene matches: 3. The DNA of the CDR3 is TGTGCCAGCAGGGGGACAGGGGACAACACCGGGGAGCTGTTTTTT. Protein sequence: CASRGTGDNTGELFF.

J is TRBJ1-3 and V is TRBV30; the D is unclear. V was clipped by 1 base and J by 6 bases, with 7 bases between them. The CDR3 covers 12 residues. Germline loops: CDR1 GTSNPN, CDR2 SVGIG (reference sequence). CDR3 amino acids: CAWSAELNTIYF. Here the CDR3 DNA reads TGTGCCTGGAGTGCCGAGTTAAACACCATATATTTT. The whole variable domain, filled in from reference TRBV30 and TRBJ1-3, reads SQTIHQWPATLVQPVGSPLSLECTVEGTSNPNLYWYRQAAGRGLQLLFYSVGIGQISSEVPQNLSASRPQDRQFILSSKKLLLSDSGFYLCAWSAELNTIYFGEGSWLTVV.

This chain connects TRBV6-1 to TRBJ2-1; 7 bases match TRBD1. Trimming removed 2 bases from V and 5 bases from J; junction bases left unmatched: 9. The germline V gene has CDR1 MNHNS and CDR2 SASEGT. The CDR3 sequence is 16 residues long. The CDR3 region has the DNA TGTGCCAGCAGTGAATGGTGGGACAGTTTGGACAATGAGCAGTTCTTC. This translates into CASSEWWDSLDNEQFF.

This clone was detected once. The chain carries TRBV5-6 and TRBJ2-7, with a weak D call TRBD2 (6 bases). The germline V gene has CDR1 SGHDT and CDR2 YYEEEE. Trimming cost V 0 bases and J 4 bases, with 11 bases left between them. The CDR3 runs to 14 residues. Here the CDR3 reads CASSLEGRSYEQYF. CDR3 coding DNA: TGTGCCAGCAGCTTGGAAGGGAGGAGTTACGAGCAGTACTTC.

The gene calls are TRBV10-3 and TRBJ2-1; perhaps TRBD2 as D (5 bases). Trimming left V 4 bases short and J 4 bases short, with 20 bases between. The CDR3 is 17 amino acids. Germline V gene data show CDR1 as ENHRY and CDR2 as SYGVKD. CDR3 region: CAISGTDGRNTYNEQFF. CDR3 DNA sequence: TGTGCCATCAGTGGGACTGACGGACGCAACACATACAATGAGCAGTTCTTC.

This clone was counted between two and nine times. The chain employs TRBV18 and TRBJ2-7; D possibly corresponds to TRBD2 (6 bases). Deletions cut 6 bases from V and 4 bases from J, with 16 bases between. The CDR3 sequence is 14 residues long. Germline V gene sequence: CDR1 KGHSH, CDR2 LQKENI. The CDR3 here is CASSPSVREYEQYF. The CDR3 coding sequence is TGTGCCAGCTCCCCTTCGGTGCGGGAATACGAGCAGTACTTC.

This clone was recorded once. The CDR3 coding sequence is TGTGCCAGCAGTACTAGCGGGAGGTTGGACACCGGGGAGCTGTTTTTT. It is translated as CASSTSGRLDTGELFF. The rearrangement joins TRBV28 to TRBJ2-2, with 12 bases aligning to TRBD2. V lost 5 bases and J lost 3; bases outside the gene matches: 4. The CDR3 has 16 amino acids. Per germline, CDR1 MDHEN and CDR2 SYDVKM.

The chain recombines TRBV29-1 with TRBJ1-1; 11 nucleotides match TRBD1. The CDR3 spans 16 residues. Germline V CDR1 and CDR2: SQVTM, ANQGSEA. With V trimmed by 6 bases and J by 3 bases, 12 bases remained unmatched. The CDR3 reads CSVALWTGGDDTEAFF. CDR3 bases: TGCAGCGTAGCCCTTTGGACAGGGGGCGACGACACTGAAGCTTTCTTT.

The V call is TRBV9, the J call TRBJ2-7; tentative D call: TRBD1 (5 bases). Germline CDR1 reads SGDLS; CDR2 reads YYNGEE. The germline V and J ends were trimmed by 0 bases and 3 bases, with 10 bases remaining between them. The CDR3 is 14 amino acids. For the CDR3, the DNA is TGTGCCAGCAGCGTAGAGGGCAGGGTCTACGAGCAGTACTTC. Translating it yields CASSVEGRVYEQYF.

Regarding this clone: This sample also contains other DNA sequences that code for the same CDR3. The chain is built from TRBV27 and TRBJ2-7; D is undetermined. Germline loops: CDR1 MNHEY, CDR2 SMNVEV (reference sequence). This CDR3 has 13 residues. The ends were cut back, 4 bases at V and 1 base at J, with 8 bases in the middle. CDR3 sequence reads: CASSSQSSYEQYF. The CDR3 DNA sequence: TGTGCCAGCAGTTCCCAGAGTTCCTACGAGCAGTACTTC.

This chain uses TRBV27 with TRBJ2-5, with TRBD1 matching over 8 bases. Germline V lookup: CDR1 MNHEY, CDR2 SMNVEV (reference sequence). Germline trimming cut 5 bases from V and 5 bases from J; bases unmatched to any gene: 7. The CDR3 is made up of 14 amino acids. The CDR3 nucleotides are TGTGCCAGCAGTATCTTGGACAGGGCGGAGACCCAGTACTTC. Translated: CASSILDRAETQYF.

The rearrangement joins TRBV5-5 to TRBJ1-2, with D tentatively TRBD1 (6 bases). The CDR3 extends over 15 amino acids. The V gene's germline CDR1 is SGHKS and CDR2 YYEKEE (reference sequence). V was pared by 4 bases and J by 2 bases, with 15 bases between. CDR3 protein: CASSHSQQGNYGYTF. CDR3 bases: TGTGCCAGCAGCCACTCGCAACAGGGAAACTATGGCTACACCTTC.

This sequence joins TRBV27 and TRBJ2-3; perhaps TRBD2 as D (6 bases). This CDR3 contains 15 residues. Trimming pared 7 bases from V and 5 bases from J, leaving 19 bases between. Germline CDR1 MNHEY, CDR2 SMNVEV (reference sequence). As DNA, the CDR3 is TGTGCCAGCATTATAAGGGCGGGAAGGATAGATACGCAGTATTTT. Translated: CASIIRAGRIDTQYF.

The genes are TRBV13 and TRBJ2-1; D is ambiguous. CDR1 PRHDT and CDR2 FYEKMQ come from the germline V gene (reference sequence). CDR3 length equals 13 residues. Trimming pared 1 base from V and 7 bases from J, leaving 8 bases between. The CDR3 DNA reads TGTGCCAGCAGCTTAGCGCGCGAGAATGAGCAGTTCTTC. Amino acids: CASSLARENEQFF.

The chain carries TRBV29-1 and TRBJ2-7; 7 positions agree with TRBD2. CDR3 size: 12 residues. Per germline, CDR1 SQVTM and CDR2 ANQGSEA. J lost 5 bases, V lost 4 bases, and 5 bases had no gene match. The DNA of the CDR3 is TGCAGCGTTGGGGAGGGGTTGGACGAGCAGTACTTC. Translation: CSVGEGLDEQYF.

A note on this clone: Mismatch with germline at one junction end may stem from a read error. The CDR3 DNA reads as TGCGCCAGCAGCCAAGATTCGTTTGCCCGCCACTTC. This encodes CASSQDSFARHF. The genes are TRBV4-1 and TRBJ2-7; D not resolved. CDR3 length equals 12 residues. CDR1 is MGHRA and CDR2 is YSYEKL in the germline V gene.

The rearrangement uses TRBV18 and TRBJ2-1; TRBD1 aligns across 9 bases. In germline, CDR1 is KGHSH, CDR2 LQKENI. With V trimmed by 3 bases and J by 2 bases, 2 bases remained unmatched. The CDR3 runs to 15 residues. CDR3 residues: CASSPTGGAYNEQFF. The CDR3 coding sequence is TGTGCCAGCTCACCCACAGGGGGCGCCTACAATGAGCAGTTCTTC.

The chain uses TRBV7-9 and TRBJ2-1; 7 nucleotides match TRBD2. This CDR3 has 18 amino acids. V dropped 3 bases and J dropped 7; count of bases not matched to a gene: 18. CDR1 is SEHNR, CDR2 FQNEAQ, per germline (reference sequence). The DNA of the CDR3 is TGTGCCAGCAGCTTTTCCCCCTTGATGGCGGGAGTTTGGAATGAGCAGTTCTTC. It is translated as CASSFSPLMAGVWNEQFF. The full variable domain, completed using reference TRBV7-9 and TRBJ2-1, is DTGVSQNPRHKITKRGQNVTFRCDPISEHNRLYWYRQTLGQGPEFLTYFQNEAQLEKSRLLSDRFSAERPKGSFSTLEIQRTEQGDSAMYLCASSFSPLMAGVWNEQFFGPGTRLTVL.

As to this clone: The same CDR3 is also encoded by other DNA sequences in this sample. The V gene is TRBV5-1, the J gene TRBJ2-3; TRBD1 matches at 7 bases. CDR1 and CDR2 (germline): SGHRS, YFSETQ. With V trimmed by 4 bases and J by 1 base, 3 bases remained unmatched. The CDR3 has 14 residues. The CDR3 reads CASSTGQGTDTQYF. The DNA of the CDR3 is TGCGCCAGCAGCACCGGACAGGGCACAGATACGCAGTATTTT.

This sequence joins TRBV7-2 and TRBJ1-2, with D maybe TRBD1 (5 bases). V was shortened by 5 bases and J by 4 bases, with 17 bases between the two germline ends. Germline V gene sequence: CDR1 SGHTA, CDR2 FQGNSA. The CDR3 consists of 15 residues. CDR3 coding DNA: TGTGCCAGCAGCCGGGGACGTCCAGGGCTCTATGGCTACACCTTC. This codes for CASSRGRPGLYGYTF.

The chain is built from TRBV6-5 and TRBJ2-3; 7 nucleotides agree with TRBD2. Trimming took 4 bases from V and 14 from J; bases not matched to a gene: 15. This CDR3 has 14 amino acids. Germline values: CDR1 MNHEY, CDR2 SVGAGI. The CDR3 region is CASSSRGGANSAYF. The CDR3, as DNA: TGTGCCAGCAGTTCCCGGGGAGGGGCTAATTCCGCGTATTTT.